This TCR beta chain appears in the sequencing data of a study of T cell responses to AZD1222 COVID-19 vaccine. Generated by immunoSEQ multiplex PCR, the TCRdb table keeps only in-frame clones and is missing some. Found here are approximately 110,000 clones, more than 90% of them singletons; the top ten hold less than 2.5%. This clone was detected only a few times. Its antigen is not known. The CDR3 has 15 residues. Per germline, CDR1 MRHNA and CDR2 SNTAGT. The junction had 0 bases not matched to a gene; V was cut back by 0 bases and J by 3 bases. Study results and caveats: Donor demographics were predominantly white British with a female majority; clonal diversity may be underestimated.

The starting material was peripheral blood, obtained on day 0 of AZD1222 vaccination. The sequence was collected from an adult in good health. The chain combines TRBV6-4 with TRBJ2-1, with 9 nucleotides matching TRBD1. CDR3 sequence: CASSDSTGGYNEQFF. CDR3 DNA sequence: TGTGCCAGCAGTGACTCGACAGGGGGCTACAATGAGCAGTTCTTC.